The 18 T cell receptor beta chains listed next were all sequenced from one sample in a study of cytomegalovirus exposure and HLA in healthy donors. PCR involved 60 Vbeta and 13 Jbeta primers. Profiled with immunoSEQ multiplex PCR; TCRdb holds only in-frame clones, not every one. Of some 110,000 clones in the sample, about 70% were seen once. The specimen was PBMCs. The receptors here all came from a man aged 25-45 years in good health and CMV-seropositive.

The J gene is TRBJ1-1, the V gene TRBV29-1, with D tentatively TRBD1 (5 bases). Deletions cut 4 bases from V and 4 bases from J, with 19 bases between. The CDR3 spans 15 residues. Germline V gives CDR1 SQVTM, CDR2 ANQGSEA. The CDR3 here is CSVGLRGGLFTEAFF. As DNA, the CDR3 is TGCAGCGTTGGGCTCCGGGGGGGACTATTCACTGAAGCTTTCTTT.

The rearrangement links TRBV4-2 to TRBJ2-5; D is undetermined. The CDR3 spans 12 residues. V lost 0 bases, J lost 5 bases, and 4 bases lay in between. CDR1 is LGHNA and CDR2 is YNFKEQ in the germline V gene. CDR3: CASSQDSETQYF. Here the CDR3 DNA reads TGTGCCAGCAGCCAAGATAGTGAGACCCAGTACTTC.

V is TRBV19 and J is TRBJ1-6; 10 positions match TRBD1. Germline-derived CDR1 and CDR2 are LNHDA and SQIVND (reference sequence). After removal of 7 bases from V and 10 bases from J, the junction contained 13 bases not matched to a gene. The CDR3 loop spans 16 amino acids. The CDR3 spells CASTDFGGQGRSPLHF. The CDR3 DNA is TGTGCCAGTACCGATTTCGGGGGACAGGGGAGGTCACCCCTCCACTTT.

The chain's CDR3 is CASSLARNTEAFF. The CDR3 nucleotides read TGCGCCAGCAGCTTGGCCAGAAACACTGAAGCTTTCTTT. The rearrangement uses TRBV5-1 and TRBJ1-1; D is unresolved. This CDR3 region has 13 residues. Germline loops: CDR1 SGHRS, CDR2 YFSETQ. Deletions cut 0 bases from V and 2 bases from J, with 5 bases between.

The chain combines TRBV19 with TRBJ1-1, with D possibly being TRBD1 (5 bases). CDR3 size: 14 residues. Germline V gives CDR1 LNHDA, CDR2 SQIVND (reference sequence). V lost 6 bases, J lost 1 base, and 12 bases lay in between. CDR3 residues: CASSEDRSNTEAFF. The CDR3 DNA reads TGTGCCAGTAGCGAAGACAGATCGAACACTGAAGCTTTCTTT.

CDR3 protein: CASSPRTGAQETQYF. The CDR3 region has the DNA TGTGCCAGCTCACCACGGACAGGGGCCCAAGAGACCCAGTACTTC. The chain couples TRBV18 to TRBJ2-5; 9 positions match TRBD1. In germline, CDR1 is KGHSH, CDR2 LQKENI. V was clipped by 1 base and J by 1 base; unmatched bases: 1. The CDR3 has 15 residues. Combining the CDR3 with reference TRBV18 and TRBJ2-5 gives the whole variable domain NAGVMQNPRHLVRRRGQEARLRCSPMKGHSHVYWYRQLPEEGLKFMVYLQKENIIDESGMPKERFSAEFPKEGPSILRIQQVVRGDSAAYFCASSPRTGAQETQYFGPGTRLLVL.

The V gene is TRBV19, the J gene TRBJ2-1; TRBD2 matches at 14 bases. The V gene's germline CDR1 is LNHDA and CDR2 SQIVND (reference sequence). This CDR3 contains 17 residues. V lost 3 bases and J lost 9; bases outside the gene matches: 10. CDR3 coding DNA: TGTGCCAGTAGTATGCCGTCGACTAGCGGGAGGGGGGGTGAGCAGTTCTTC. It yields the protein CASSMPSTSGRGGEQFF.

The J gene is TRBJ1-1, the V gene TRBV10-3, with D unresolved. The CDR3 sequence is 14 residues long. Trimming took 0 bases from V and 7 from J, leaving 12 bases between them. Germline V CDR1 and CDR2: ENHRY, SYGVKD. As DNA, the CDR3 is TGTGCCATCAGTGAGTCTATCCCTCGAGGTGAAGCTTTCTTT. Its protein product is CAISESIPRGEAFF.

The rearrangement uses TRBV29-1 and TRBJ2-1; 8 positions agree with TRBD2. CDR1 SQVTM and CDR2 ANQGSEA come from the germline V gene. The CDR3 is 14 residues long. J lost 7 bases, V lost 7 bases, and 12 bases had no gene match. CDR3 DNA sequence: TGCAGCGCCGGAGGACTAGCAACGAAGAATGAGCAGTTCTTC. Protein: CSAGGLATKNEQFF.

The chain employs TRBV29-1 and TRBJ1-4; tentatively, D is TRBD1 (6 bases). The CDR3 has 15 residues. From germline, CDR1 is SQVTM and CDR2 ANQGSEA. The ends were cut back, 7 bases at V and 6 bases at J, with 21 bases in the middle. CDR3 coding DNA: TGCAGCGCCGGAGACGCGACAGGAGACTATGAAAAACTGTTTTTT. This translates into CSAGDATGDYEKLFF.

The rearrangement joins TRBV10-3 to TRBJ2-3; 10 nucleotides agree with TRBD2. Trimming at V came to 3 bases and at J to 0 bases, leaving 9 bases not matched to a gene. Germline CDR1 ENHRY, CDR2 SYGVKD. The length of the CDR3 is 18 residues. CDR3 in amino acids: CAISDMSGRAASTDTQYF. CDR3 bases: TGTGCCATCAGTGATATGAGCGGGAGGGCCGCTAGCACAGATACGCAGTATTTT.

The chain recombines TRBV29-1 with TRBJ2-3, with 10 positions matching TRBD1. This CDR3 has 14 residues. Germline V gene data show CDR1 as SQVTM and CDR2 as ANQGSEA. Losses at the gene ends were 7 bases for V and 5 bases for J; bases not matched to a gene: 9. In DNA, the CDR3 is TGCAGCGCCCCGGGACAGGGGAGGGGAGATACGCAGTATTTT. Translating it yields CSAPGQGRGDTQYF.

The chain uses TRBV4-3 and TRBJ1-1; D is unresolved. V lost 0 bases and J lost 6, with 8 bases in between. CDR3 size: 13 residues. From germline, CDR1 is LGHNA and CDR2 YSLEER. Here the CDR3 DNA reads TGCGCCAGCAGCCAAGATGCGGTGGCTGAAGCTTTCTTT. Its translation: CASSQDAVAEAFF.

The chain employs TRBV27 and TRBJ2-3, with TRBD2 as a possible D gene (6 bases). V gave up 3 bases and J gave up 3 bases, with 19 bases separating them. Germline lookup yields CDR1 MNHEY and CDR2 SMNVEV (reference sequence). This CDR3 is built from 17 residues. CDR3 residues: CASSFTGREGGTDTQYF. DNA of the CDR3: TGTGCCAGCAGTTTCACCGGGAGAGAAGGTGGGACAGATACGCAGTATTTT.

The rearrangement joins TRBV30 to TRBJ1-6, with 8 bases identical to TRBD1. Trimming took 3 bases from V and 7 from J; bases not matched to a gene: 2. The CDR3 has 13 amino acids. Germline CDR1 reads GTSNPN; CDR2 reads SVGIG (reference sequence). The CDR3 DNA follows: TGTGCCTGGAGCGGACAGGGAAATTCACCCCTCCACTTT. Its protein product is CAWSGQGNSPLHF.

The rearrangement uses TRBV6-1 and TRBJ2-3; D gene ambiguous. The V gene lost 4 bases and the J gene lost 2 bases, with 16 bases spanning the gap. The V gene's germline CDR1 is MNHNS and CDR2 SASEGT. The CDR3 sequence is 16 residues long. CDR3 loop: CASSASWPFFTDTQYF. Written as DNA, the CDR3 is TGTGCCAGCAGTGCCTCTTGGCCTTTCTTCACAGATACGCAGTATTTT.

This rearrangement joins TRBV19 to TRBJ1-2; 8 bases are shared with TRBD1. The CDR3 consists of 14 residues. V was clipped by 5 bases and J by 5 bases; unmatched bases: 7. The germline gives CDR1 LNHDA, CDR2 SQIVND (reference sequence). CDR3 loop: CASSPTGDSYGYTF. In DNA form, the CDR3 reads TGTGCCAGTAGTCCGACAGGGGACTCGTATGGCTACACCTTC.

This chain's CDR3 is CASGAEETQYF. The CDR3, as DNA: TGTGCCAGCGGGGCTGAAGAGACCCAGTACTTC. This chain joins TRBV6-6 and TRBJ2-5, with a tentative D call TRBD1 (5 bases). The ends were cut back, 8 bases at V and 3 bases at J, with 7 bases in the middle. The CDR3 has 11 residues. Germline-derived CDR1 and CDR2 are MNHNY and SVGAGI (reference sequence).